This TCR beta chain was recovered during a study of shared clonotypes between healthy human individuals (TCRdb year 2020). Broadly, across the study: The cohort included three men and a couple of women between 18 and 49 years of age. For each donor, three plates each were used for CD4 naive and CD4 memory, two plates were used for CD8 naive, and one plate was used for CD8 memory. To estimate repertoire size and how much clonotype sharing occurs between individuals, the study deeply sequenced the blood TCR repertoires of several healthy adults. To increase sequencing depth and limit assay-specific biases, different laboratories used diverse techniques to prepare libraries and sequence TCR repertoires. Each donor's leukapheresis produced roughly between roughly 0.85 and 10 billion PBMCs. Study-level results and caveats: Because the study included only a small number of donors, the genetic and exposure-history diversity represented was limited. Larger estimated clonotype richness was generally found for naive subsets than for memory subsets. Pairwise subsampling led to the expectation that sequencing depth would affect the degree of clonotype sharing among donors. When four donors were compared, the shared fraction of clonotypes was approximately 5% for naive CD4, about 4% for naive CD8, roughly 2.5% for memory CD4, and roughly 0.4% for memory CD8. Sampling was restricted to blood, and TCR repertoires in tissue are likely to differ from TCR repertoires in blood. Incomplete sequencing was indicated by rarefaction of sorted-subset datasets, despite the large sequencing depth. Compared with non-shared clonotypes, clonotypes shared by all four sorted-subset donors had higher generation probabilities.

The donors were healthy, HIV-negative adults who had no recently reported acute infections or vaccinations. Only Caucasian adults living in Nashville, Tennessee, USA were represented among the donors. CD4+ T cells were enriched by magnetic negative selection, after which naive cells were positively selected on CD45RA and the negative fraction was taken as the memory subset. Blood was obtained by leukapheresis, after which PBMCs were separated by Ficoll-Histopaque density gradient centrifugation and cryopreserved in liquid nitrogen vapor phase. Analytical flow cytometry was used to check the purity and quantity of each magnetically sorted T cell population. Genomic DNA was isolated from each sorted fraction and quantified by UV absorbance on a Nanodrop 2000c. For CDR1 and CDR2, the germline V gene lists ENHRY and SYGVKD. V and J are truncated by 0 bases and 10 bases respectively, leaving an intervening sequence of 7 bases. The cysteine opens and the phenylalanine closes a CDR3 of 13 amino acids. Only the CDR3 part of the read is kept: 39 bases, read in frame from the first base.

Using the deep immunoSEQ assay, TCR CDR3 regions were amplified from genomic DNA by multiplex PCR. Genomic DNA extracted from each cell subset was distributed evenly over all wells of several immunoSEQ 96-well plates, and each plate served as one replicate. For sorted subsets, about 0.2 ug genomic DNA, equal to tens of thousands of T cell genomes, was loaded into each replicate PCR. Purified libraries were quantified with a Qubit 3.0 fluorometer, sized on a Bioanalyzer 2100, and re-quantified with the KAPA Library Quantification kit. Every immunoSEQ 96-well plate was sequenced on a separate single-read 150-cycle Illumina NextSeq 550 flow cell. As for how the authors treated the data: Because only junctional sequences without quality scores were contained in the immunoSEQ output, filtering matching that applied to full-length reads could not be performed. To assign V/J genes and CDR3, sequences were annotated against IMGT germline references using PyIR, a Python wrapper for IgBLAST v1.9. Reads were filtered out if the reads had weak V/J assignments (E-value above 1e-6), no CDR3, stop codons, out-of-frame junctions, or ambiguous translated residues. V3J clonotypes were defined as sequences sharing an identical inferred V gene, J gene, and CDR3 amino acid sequence. To compute the percentage overlap between repertoires, the number of shared unique clonotypes was divided by the size of the smaller repertoire. Three approaches were used to assess repertoire richness: RTK rarefaction, the Chao1 estimator, and Recon v2.1 estimates of unobserved clonotypes. For all TCRbeta clonotypes obtained by the gDNA method from a handful of donors, generation probabilities were computed with OLGA. What TCRdb holds here is the immuneACCESS table cut down to in-frame rearrangements. Part of the clones is not present; checked against another copy, under half of the missing clones reflect an unresolved V gene, and the others are unexplained. The D gene and trimming were derived from the DNA, and the V and J assignments and clone size from that table. The sample has about 980,000 clones on record, approximately 80% of them singletons. Of the sample, around 1.5% falls within the top ten clones.

This clone was seen a few times. Its antigen remains undetermined. It has no much larger one-base neighbor in the sample; base qualities were not kept. Sample: memory CD4+ T cells sorted from blood. The cell subset or site tag for this specimen amounts to: CD45RA-negative fraction. The sequence is built from TRBV10-3 and TRBJ1-6; the D gene cannot be resolved reliably. This clonotype was obtained from a man between 18 and 29 years old in good health. CDR3 sequence: CAISESGMSPLHF. The sequence in DNA is TGTGCCATCAGTGAGTCCGGGATGTCACCCCTCCACTTT.